This TCR beta chain was captured in a study of cytomegalovirus exposure and HLA in healthy donors. 60 Vbeta and 13 Jbeta primers were used in PCR. Under the authors' procedure: In a later analysis, some 80 million unique TCR beta chains included roughly 11 million shared by two or more donors. Repertoires were generated with immunoSEQ multiplex PCR, while TCRdb's copy carries only in-frame clones and drops some. The DNA was the basis for D and trimming; V, J and clone size are from that table. The sample shows 90,000 to 150,000 clones, roughly 65% of them seen only once. Germline V gene sequence: CDR1 KGHSH, CDR2 LQKENI. This CDR3 contains 15 residues. V was pared by 3 bases and J by 7 bases, with 13 bases between.

The sequence was obtained from a man aged 35 to 55 in good health and CMV-seropositive. Input material: PBMCs. This chain links TRBV18 with TRBJ1-6; D remains ambiguous. Here the CDR3 DNA reads TGTGCCAGCTCACCGCGGGAGCCTTTGAATTCACCCCTCCACTTT. Translating gives CASSPREPLNSPLHF.